Below, 9 T cell receptor beta chains from the same sample are listed, as sequenced in a study of cytotoxic CD8 clonotypes in ibrutinib-treated CLL. Sequencing was performed with immunoSEQ multiplex PCR; in TCRdb, only in-frame clones are kept and a portion is missing. The repertoire holds roughly 300,000 clones, 70% to 80% seen once, with about 5.3% in the top ten. The starting material was PBMCs, obtained at disease progression, from a patient treated with ibrutinib. The source of these receptors is a human donor with chronic lymphocytic leukemia.

The chain carries TRBV5-1 and TRBJ1-4; D may be TRBD1 (5 bases). CDR1 is SGHRS, CDR2 YFSETQ, per germline. Trimming cost V 0 bases and J 12 bases, with 18 bases left between them. The CDR3 is 15 amino acids. This CDR3 reads CASSLDAGLVGQLFF. For the CDR3, the DNA is TGCGCCAGCAGCTTGGACGCAGGGCTTGTCGGGCAACTGTTTTTT.

The chain employs TRBV5-1 and TRBJ2-1, with 9 bases lining up with TRBD1. From germline, CDR1 is SGHRS and CDR2 YFSETQ. With 4 bases clipped from V and 9 bases from J, the junction kept 17 bases outside the gene matches. The CDR3 contains 17 residues. CDR3 nucleotide sequence: TGCGCCAGCAGCCTGTTACAACCTGGGACAGGGAACAGTGAGCAGTTCTTC. This gives the protein CASSLLQPGTGNSEQFF.

The chain joins TRBV5-1 to TRBJ1-2, with D maybe TRBD1 (5 bases). Trimming stripped 1 base from V and 8 bases from J, with 21 bases between. The CDR3 extends over 16 amino acids. Germline-derived CDR1 and CDR2 are SGHRS and YFSETQ. This CDR3 reads CASSLRQGPTRGGYTF. For the CDR3, the DNA is TGCGCCAGCAGCTTGAGGCAGGGACCCACCAGAGGCGGCTACACCTTC.

This clone was picked up one time. The chain links TRBV2 to TRBJ2-2; D is ambiguous. CDR3 size: 14 residues. Germline V CDR1 and CDR2: SNHLY, FYNNEI. Trimming cost V 3 bases and J 6 bases, with 11 bases left between them. CDR3 residues: CASSDFQRSGELFF. The CDR3 DNA follows: TGTGCCAGCAGTGACTTCCAGCGTTCCGGGGAGCTGTTTTTT. The whole variable domain, filled in from reference TRBV2 and TRBJ2-2, reads EPEVTQTPSHQVTQMGQEVILRCVPISNHLYFYWYRQILGQKVEFLVSFYNNEISEKSEIFDDQFSVERPDGSNFTLKIRSTKLEDSAMYFCASSDFQRSGELFFGEGSRLTVL.

V gene TRBV27 combines with J gene TRBJ2-7; possibly TRBD1 for D (5 bases). The CDR3 runs to 15 residues. V was clipped by 6 bases and J by 7 bases, with 22 bases between them. Germline CDR1 and CDR2: MNHEY and SMNVEV (reference sequence). The CDR3 nucleotides read TGTGCCAGCAGCTTTTTTGGGGCTCCCGCAAGAGAGCAGTACTTC. This sequence encodes CASSFFGAPAREQYF.

This sequence joins TRBV9 and TRBJ2-7; TRBD2 matches at 14 bases. Per germline, CDR1 SGDLS and CDR2 YYNGEE. The CDR3 sequence is 15 residues long. V lost 4 bases, J lost 4 bases, and 4 bases stayed unmatched. The DNA of the CDR3 is TGTGCCAGCAGCCCTGGGACTAGCGGGAGTTACGAGCAGTACTTC. Translated, it gives CASSPGTSGSYEQYF.

The chain couples TRBV4-1 to TRBJ2-3, with D possibly TRBD2 on 5 matching bases. This CDR3 has 15 amino acids. Trimming removed 0 bases at V and 1 base at J, with 8 bases between. In germline, CDR1 is MGHRA, CDR2 YSYEKL. CDR3 loop: CASSQDRGGTDTQYF. In DNA, the CDR3 is TGCGCCAGCAGCCAAGATCGGGGAGGCACAGATACGCAGTATTTT.

V and J are TRBV4-2 and TRBJ1-1; D perhaps matches TRBD1 (5 bases). V gave up 1 base and J gave up 4 bases, with 10 bases separating them. The CDR3 runs 14 residues. Looked up from germline, CDR1 is LGHNA and CDR2 is YNFKEQ. CDR3 sequence reads: CASSQAGGTTEAFF. DNA of the CDR3: TGTGCCAGCAGCCAAGCGGGGGGTACCACTGAAGCTTTCTTT.

This clone has only one observation. V gene TRBV2 combines with J gene TRBJ1-1; no clear D. Germline CDR1 SNHLY, CDR2 FYNNEI. The CDR3 runs 13 residues. With 7 bases removed from V and 2 bases from J, the gap between germline ends came to 11 bases. CDR3 nucleotides: TGTGCCAGCAAGGTGGATTTTAACACTGAAGCTTTCTTT. This translates into CASKVDFNTEAFF.